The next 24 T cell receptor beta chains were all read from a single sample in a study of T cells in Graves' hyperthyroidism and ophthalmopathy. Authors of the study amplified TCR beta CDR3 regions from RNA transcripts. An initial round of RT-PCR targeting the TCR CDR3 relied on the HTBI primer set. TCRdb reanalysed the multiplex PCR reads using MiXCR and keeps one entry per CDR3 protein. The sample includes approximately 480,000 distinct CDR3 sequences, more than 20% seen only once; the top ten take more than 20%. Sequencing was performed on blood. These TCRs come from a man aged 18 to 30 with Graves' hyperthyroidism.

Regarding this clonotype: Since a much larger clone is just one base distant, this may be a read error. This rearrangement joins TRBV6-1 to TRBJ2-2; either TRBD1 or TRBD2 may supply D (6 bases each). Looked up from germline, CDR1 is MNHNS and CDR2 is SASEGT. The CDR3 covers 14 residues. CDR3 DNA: TGTGCCAGCAGGAGGGGGGCTACGACCGGGGAGCTGTGTTTT. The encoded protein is CASRRGATTGELCF.

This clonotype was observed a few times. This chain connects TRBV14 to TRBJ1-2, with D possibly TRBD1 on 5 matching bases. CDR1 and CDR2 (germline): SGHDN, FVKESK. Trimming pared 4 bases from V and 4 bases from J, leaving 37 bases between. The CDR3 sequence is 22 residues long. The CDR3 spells CASSPMPLRMPPQTGSFYGYTF. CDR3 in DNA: TGTGCCAGCAGCCCAATGCCGCTCCGAATGCCCCCCCAAACAGGCTCTTTCTATGGCTACACCTTC.

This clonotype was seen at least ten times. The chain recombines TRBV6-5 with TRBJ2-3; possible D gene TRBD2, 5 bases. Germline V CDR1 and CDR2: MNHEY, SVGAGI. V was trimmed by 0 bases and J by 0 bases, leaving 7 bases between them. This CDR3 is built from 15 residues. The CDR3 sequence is CASSYSGVSTDTQYF. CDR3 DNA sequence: TGTGCCAGCAGTTACTCCGGGGTTAGCACAGATACGCAGTATTTT.

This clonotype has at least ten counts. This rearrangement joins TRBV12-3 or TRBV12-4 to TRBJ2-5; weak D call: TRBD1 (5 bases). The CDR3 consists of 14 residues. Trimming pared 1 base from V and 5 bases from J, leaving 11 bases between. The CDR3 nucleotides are TGTGCCAGCAGTTTAGGTGCCAGGGCCGAGACCCAGTACTTC. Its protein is CASSLGARAETQYF.

The CDR3 region is CAISDPGQRGETQYF. CDR3 DNA: TGTGCCATCAGTGACCCCGGACAGAGGGGGGAGACCCAGTACTTC. The chain uses TRBV10-3 and TRBJ2-5; tentatively, D is TRBD1 (6 bases). V dropped 3 bases and J dropped 5 bases, with 16 bases sitting between them. The germline CDR1 and CDR2 sequences are ENHRY and SYGVKD. This CDR3 is 15 amino acids long.

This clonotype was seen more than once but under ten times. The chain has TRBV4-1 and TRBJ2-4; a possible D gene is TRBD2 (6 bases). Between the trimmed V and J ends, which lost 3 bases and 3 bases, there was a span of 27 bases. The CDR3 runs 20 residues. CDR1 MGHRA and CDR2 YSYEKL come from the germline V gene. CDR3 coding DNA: TGCGCCAGCAGCCACAGTCCCGGTCTCGTCTACAAGGGAGGCAAAAACATTCAGTACTTC. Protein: CASSHSPGLVYKGGKNIQYF.

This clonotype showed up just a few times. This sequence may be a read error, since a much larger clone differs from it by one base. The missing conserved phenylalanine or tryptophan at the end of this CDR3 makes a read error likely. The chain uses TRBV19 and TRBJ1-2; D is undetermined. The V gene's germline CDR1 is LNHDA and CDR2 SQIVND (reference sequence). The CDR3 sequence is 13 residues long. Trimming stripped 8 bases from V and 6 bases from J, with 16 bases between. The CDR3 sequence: CASSGSPADGYTS. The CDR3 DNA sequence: TGTGCCAGTTCGGGGAGCCCGGCGGATGGCTACACCTCC.

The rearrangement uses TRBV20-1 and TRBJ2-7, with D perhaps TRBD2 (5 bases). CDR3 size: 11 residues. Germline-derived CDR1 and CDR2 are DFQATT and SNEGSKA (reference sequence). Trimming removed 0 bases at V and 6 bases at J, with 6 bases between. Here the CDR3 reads CSARDRGEQYF. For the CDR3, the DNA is TGCAGTGCTAGAGACCGGGGCGAGCAGTACTTC.

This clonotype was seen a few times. The CDR3 is CASSLDLGVRYEQYF. CDR3 DNA: TGTGCCAGCAGCTTAGATCTCGGCGTTCGGTACGAGCAGTACTTC. The rearrangement joins TRBV11-3 to TRBJ2-7; D is unresolved. V was shortened by 0 bases and J by 4 bases, with 13 bases between the two germline ends. CDR1 is SGHNT and CDR2 is YENEEA in the germline V gene. The CDR3 has 15 amino acids.

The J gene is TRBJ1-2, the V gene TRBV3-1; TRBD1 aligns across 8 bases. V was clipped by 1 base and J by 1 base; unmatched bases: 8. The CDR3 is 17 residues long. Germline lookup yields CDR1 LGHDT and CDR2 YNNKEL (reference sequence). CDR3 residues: CASSQAGTGGYNYGYTF. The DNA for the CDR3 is TGTGCCAGCAGCCAAGCCGGTACAGGGGGATATAACTATGGCTACACCTTC.

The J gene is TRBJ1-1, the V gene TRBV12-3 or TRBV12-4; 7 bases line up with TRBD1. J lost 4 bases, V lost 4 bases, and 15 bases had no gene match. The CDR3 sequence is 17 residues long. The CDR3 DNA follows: TGTGCCAGCAGTTCCTCCATTGGGACAGTGTATCGCACTGAAGCTTTCTTT. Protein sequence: CASSSSIGTVYRTEAFF.

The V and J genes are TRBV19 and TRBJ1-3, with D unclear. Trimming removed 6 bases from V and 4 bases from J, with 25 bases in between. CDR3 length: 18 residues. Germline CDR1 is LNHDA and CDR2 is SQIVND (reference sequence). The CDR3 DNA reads TGTGCCAGTAGGACCAGAAAGGAGGACCATGGGTCGGGAAACACCATATATTTT. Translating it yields CASRTRKEDHGSGNTIYF.

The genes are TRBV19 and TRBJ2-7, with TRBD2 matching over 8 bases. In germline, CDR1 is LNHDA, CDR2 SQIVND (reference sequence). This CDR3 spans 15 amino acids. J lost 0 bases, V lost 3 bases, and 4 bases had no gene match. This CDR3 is CASSIRLAGSYEQYF. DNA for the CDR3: TGTGCCAGTAGTATCAGGCTAGCGGGCTCCTACGAGCAGTACTTC. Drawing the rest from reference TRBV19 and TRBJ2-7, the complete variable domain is DGGITQSPKYLFRKEGQNVTLSCEQNLNHDAMYWYRQDPGQGLRLIYYSQIVNDFQKGDIAEGYSVSREKKESFPLTVTSAQKNPTAFYLCASSIRLAGSYEQYFGPGTRLTVT.

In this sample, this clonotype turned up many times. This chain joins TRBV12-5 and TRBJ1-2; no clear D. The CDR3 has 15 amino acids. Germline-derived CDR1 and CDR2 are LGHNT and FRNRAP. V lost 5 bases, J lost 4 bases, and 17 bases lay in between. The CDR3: CASGNHRNPSYGYTF. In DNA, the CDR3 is TGTGCTAGTGGTAACCACAGAAACCCTAGCTATGGCTACACCTTC. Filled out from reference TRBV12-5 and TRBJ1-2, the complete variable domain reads DARVTQTPRHKVTEMGQEVTMRCQPILGHNTVFWYRQTMMQGLELLAYFRNRAPLDDSGMPKDRFSAEMPDATLATLKIQPSEPRDSAVYFCASGNHRNPSYGYTFGSGTRLTVV.

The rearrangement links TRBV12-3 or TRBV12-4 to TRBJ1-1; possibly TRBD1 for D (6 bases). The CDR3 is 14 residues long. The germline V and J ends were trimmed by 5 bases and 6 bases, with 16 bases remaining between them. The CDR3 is CASSRGIGSPEAFF. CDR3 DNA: TGTGCCAGCAGTAGGGGGATAGGCAGTCCTGAAGCTTTCTTT.

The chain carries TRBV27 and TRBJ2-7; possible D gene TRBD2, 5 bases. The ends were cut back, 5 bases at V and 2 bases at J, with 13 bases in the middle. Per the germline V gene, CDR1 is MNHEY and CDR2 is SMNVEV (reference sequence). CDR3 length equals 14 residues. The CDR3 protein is CASSISADPYEQYF. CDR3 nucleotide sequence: TGTGCCAGCAGTATCTCAGCGGATCCCTACGAGCAGTACTTC.

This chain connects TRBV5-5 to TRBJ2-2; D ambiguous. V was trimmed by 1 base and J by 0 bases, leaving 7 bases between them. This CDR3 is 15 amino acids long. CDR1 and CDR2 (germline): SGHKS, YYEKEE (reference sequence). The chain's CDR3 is CASSLIDPNTGELFF. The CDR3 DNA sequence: TGTGCCAGCAGCTTGATTGACCCGAACACCGGGGAGCTGTTTTTT.

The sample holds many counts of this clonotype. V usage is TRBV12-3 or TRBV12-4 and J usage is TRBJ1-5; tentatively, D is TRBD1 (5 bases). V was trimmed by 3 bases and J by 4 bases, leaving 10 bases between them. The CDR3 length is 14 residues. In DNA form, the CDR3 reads TGTGCCAGCAGTTTGACAGAAAGTAATCAGCCCCAGCATTTT. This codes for CASSLTESNQPQHF.

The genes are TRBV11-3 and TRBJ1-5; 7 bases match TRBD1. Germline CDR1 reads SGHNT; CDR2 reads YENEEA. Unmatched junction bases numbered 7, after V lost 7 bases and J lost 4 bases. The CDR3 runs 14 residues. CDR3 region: CASIRDSPNQPQHF. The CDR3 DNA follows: TGTGCCAGCATCCGGGACAGCCCGAATCAGCCCCAGCATTTT.

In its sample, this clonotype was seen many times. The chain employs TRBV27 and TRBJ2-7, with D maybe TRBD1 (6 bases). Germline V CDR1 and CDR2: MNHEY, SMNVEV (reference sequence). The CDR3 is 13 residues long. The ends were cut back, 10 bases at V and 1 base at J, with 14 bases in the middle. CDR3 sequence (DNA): TGTGCCACCGCGCAGGGGCGATCCTACGAGCAGTACTTC. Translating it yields CATAQGRSYEQYF.

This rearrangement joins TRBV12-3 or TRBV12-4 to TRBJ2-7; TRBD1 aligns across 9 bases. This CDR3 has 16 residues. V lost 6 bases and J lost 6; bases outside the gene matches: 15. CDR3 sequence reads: CASSPRPGTGYSEQYF. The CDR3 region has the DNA TGTGCCAGCAGCCCCCGGCCCGGGACAGGGTATAGCGAGCAGTACTTC.

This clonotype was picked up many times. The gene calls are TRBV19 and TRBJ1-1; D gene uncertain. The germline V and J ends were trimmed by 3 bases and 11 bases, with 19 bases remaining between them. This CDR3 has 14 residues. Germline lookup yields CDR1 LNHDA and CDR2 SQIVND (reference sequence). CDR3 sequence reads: CASSIGPAVSTAFF. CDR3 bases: TGTGCCAGTAGTATCGGTCCCGCGGTAAGCACGGCTTTCTTT. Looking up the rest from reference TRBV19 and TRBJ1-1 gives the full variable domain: DGGITQSPKYLFRKEGQNVTLSCEQNLNHDAMYWYRQDPGQGLRLIYYSQIVNDFQKGDIAEGYSVSREKKESFPLTVTSAQKNPTAFYLCASSIGPAVSTAFFGQGTRLTVV.

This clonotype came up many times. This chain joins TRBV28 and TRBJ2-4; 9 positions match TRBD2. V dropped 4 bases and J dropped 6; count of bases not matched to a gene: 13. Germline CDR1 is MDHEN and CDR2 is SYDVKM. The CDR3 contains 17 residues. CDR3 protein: CASSSPRNSGGLNIQYF. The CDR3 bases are TGTGCCAGCAGTTCCCCTAGAAATAGCGGGGGATTAAACATTCAGTACTTC.

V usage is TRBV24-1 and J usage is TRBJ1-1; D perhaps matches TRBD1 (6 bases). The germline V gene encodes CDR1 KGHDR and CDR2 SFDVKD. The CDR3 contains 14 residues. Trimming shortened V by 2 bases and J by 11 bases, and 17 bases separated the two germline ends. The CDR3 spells CATSDWGTPQGAFF. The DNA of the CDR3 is TGTGCCACCAGTGATTGGGGGACCCCCCAGGGGGCTTTCTTT.